This T cell receptor beta chain was retrieved from a study of blood T cell repertoires in COVID-19 (dated by TCRdb to about 2020). Broadly, across the study: Samples covering the acute and convalescent phases of COVID-19 were provided by collaborators in the United States, Italy and Spain. The prospective study material was composed of cDNA or gDNA derived from T cells, B-cell-depleted T cells, or PBMCs. Deeply sampled blood TCRbeta repertoires from subjects exposed to, actively infected with, or recovered from COVID-19 were included in the dataset. The repertoires were released in a freely available public database intended as a resource for research on the immune response to SARS-CoV-2. The samples were drawn from two sources: the first 160 participants of the ongoing ImmuneRACE study, and approximately 1,300 subjects contributed by 6 global collaborators. Nearly every sample came with metadata listing a de-identified subject ID, COVID-19 status, age in years and sex. Where HLA class I and class II types were available, the types were taken from metadata supplied by the sample provider, not from assay-based typing.

Whole blood was collected in K2EDTA tubes by collaborating institutions according to the institutions' own protocols. For TCRbeta analysis, collaborators shipped samples as frozen whole blood, isolated PBMCs, or DNA extracted from either of those sample types. Clipping removes 5 bases from V and 7 bases from J, with 18 as the unmatched junction base count. CDR1 and CDR2 are drawn from the germline V gene: KGHDR, SFDVKD. The CDR3, cysteine through phenylalanine, is 19 amino acids long. Only CDR3 DNA remains: 57 bases, in frame from the first base. Of note for this clone: The target of this receptor is not known. Qualities for individual bases were not recorded, and no much larger clone is one base off.

The immunoSEQ Assay, a bias-controlled multiplex PCR, was used to amplify TCRbeta CDR3 regions from genomic DNA. The study's processing was this. The number of nucleated cells in each sample was estimated from the amplification of reference gene primers within the assay. To quantify the absolute abundance of each unique TCRbeta CDR3 rearrangement, sequence reads were collapsed and filtered. For each sample, productive Simpson clonality was calculated as the square root of Simpson's diversity index across productive rearrangements. The clones in this table, taken by TCRdb from immuneACCESS, are in-frame only. Not every clone is retained; where verified, under half of the shortfall comes from an unresolved V gene, and the cause of the rest is unknown. V and J calls and clone size are as listed in that table; D and trimming were resolved from the DNA. Across this sample there are 60,000 to 70,000 clones, with over 75% seen only once. The ten largest clonotypes hold roughly 2.9% of the sample.

General study outcomes and caveats: Clinical and demographic metadata were provided uncurated, with the amount varying by source and participant.

In this chain, TRBV24-1 is recombined with TRBJ2-2; 10 bases in between match TRBD1. Sequenced input: peripheral blood. This sequence originates from an elderly man with acute or convalescent COVID-19. The encoded CDR3 is CATSGGPGQGTGVYGELFF. The DNA is TGTGCCACCAGTGGAGGACCGGGACAGGGGACAGGGGTGTACGGGGAGCTGTTTTTT.